The 21 T cell receptor beta chains below come from one sample, sequenced in a study of blood T cells in healthy people across ages. Alongside a J-beta primer mix, a sample-barcoded 5' primer served in a second PCR lasting about 7 to 12 cycles. Using its own MiXCR run on the 5' RACE reads, TCRdb lists one record per CDR3 protein. The table lists 750,000 to 950,000 distinct CDR3 sequences, 53% of them singletons. The sample taken for sequencing was blood. Source of these receptors: an elderly man in good health.

The DNA for the CDR3 is TGTGCCAGCAGTCACGGGACTGGTAACACCGGGGAGCTGTTTTTT. It specifies CASSHGTGNTGELFF. This rearrangement joins TRBV6-6 to TRBJ2-2; possible D gene TRBD2, 6 bases. Trimming removed 5 bases at V and 2 bases at J, with 12 bases between. The V gene's germline CDR1 is MNHNY and CDR2 SVGAGI (reference sequence). CDR3 length equals 15 residues.

The V call is TRBV27, the J call TRBJ2-7; 8 nucleotides align to TRBD2. Looked up from germline, CDR1 is MNHEY and CDR2 is SMNVEV (reference sequence). This CDR3 is built from 12 residues. The V gene end was trimmed by 6 bases and the J gene end by 6 bases; junction bases not matched to a gene: 4. The chain's CDR3 is CASRAGEAEQYF. The CDR3 DNA sequence: TGTGCCAGCAGAGCGGGAGAGGCCGAGCAGTACTTC.

The chain joins TRBV5-1 to TRBJ2-1; maybe TRBD2 (5 bases). Deletions cut 5 bases from V and 4 bases from J, with 19 bases between. Germline loops: CDR1 SGHRS, CDR2 YFSETQ. The CDR3 length is 16 residues. CDR3 DNA: TGCGCCAGCAGATCAGCCGGGAACGCCATATACAATGAGCAGTTCTTC. Protein product: CASRSAGNAIYNEQFF.

The chain uses TRBV5-1 and TRBJ2-4; D uncertain. Near its end, the DNA agrees better with TRBJ2-7, so the J call may be wrong. Looked up from germline, CDR1 is SGHRS and CDR2 is YFSETQ. The CDR3 contains 14 residues. The CDR3 DNA reads as TGCGCCAGCAGCGCTCAGGAGCCCCCCTACGAGCAGTACTTC. It yields the protein CASSAQEPPYEQYF.

This clonotype was counted between two and nine times. The chain combines TRBV7-9 with TRBJ1-2; D is perhaps TRBD1 (6 bases). Deletions cut 5 bases from V and 1 base from J, with 26 bases between. The CDR3 sequence is 19 residues long. Per the germline V gene, CDR1 is SEHNR and CDR2 is FQNEAQ (reference sequence). The CDR3, as DNA: TGTGCCAGCAGCCCGCATTACGGGACACCACTATTATTTAACTATGGCTACACCTTC. This sequence encodes CASSPHYGTPLLFNYGYTF.

The rearrangement links TRBV29-1 to TRBJ2-6; D unresolved. The CDR3 is 15 amino acids. The ends were cut back, 7 bases at V and 3 bases at J, with 16 bases in the middle. Per the germline V gene, CDR1 is SQVTM and CDR2 is ANQGSEA. In DNA, the CDR3 is TGCAGCGCCGAGTTTAGGGTAAATGGGGCCAACGTCCTGACTTTC. Translated: CSAEFRVNGANVLTF.

The V call is TRBV7-2, the J call TRBJ2-1; D remains ambiguous. V gave up 5 bases and J gave up 12 bases, with 14 bases separating them. This CDR3 region has 12 residues. Germline V gene lookup returns CDR1 SGHTA and CDR2 FQGNSA. This CDR3 reads CASSGPNGLQFF. The CDR3 DNA follows: TGTGCCAGCAGCGGACCGAATGGGCTGCAGTTCTTC.

V and J are TRBV4-2 and TRBJ2-3, with TRBD2 matching over 11 bases. V lost 0 bases, J lost 0 bases, and 8 bases stayed unmatched. Per the germline V gene, CDR1 is LGHNA and CDR2 is YNFKEQ. The length of the CDR3 is 19 residues. CDR3 sequence: CASSQEGLAGGLSTDTQYF. Here the CDR3 DNA reads TGTGCCAGCAGCCAAGAAGGTCTAGCGGGGGGACTTAGCACAGATACGCAGTATTTT.

This clonotype showed up just a few times. This rearrangement joins TRBV7-3 to TRBJ2-1; 9 bases align to TRBD2. V gave up 2 bases and J gave up 7 bases; unmatched junction bases: 9. Germline V gene data show CDR1 as SGHTA and CDR2 as FQGTGA. The CDR3 sequence is 16 residues long. The CDR3 bases are TGTGCCAGCAGCTTAGGTGGGCTAGCGGGACTTAATGAGCAGTTCTTC. This translates into CASSLGGLAGLNEQFF.

The chain couples TRBV11-2 to TRBJ2-3; TRBD2 aligns across 9 bases. Germline values: CDR1 SGHAT, CDR2 FQNNGV. The CDR3 spans 18 residues. Trimming took 4 bases from V and 14 from J; bases not matched to a gene: 25. The CDR3 DNA sequence: TGTGCCAGCAGCTCCCAGAGTAGCGGGAGAGTTATGGACAGATACGCGTATTTT. Protein sequence: CASSSQSSGRVMDRYAYF.

A note on this clonotype: A much more abundant neighbour one base away suggests this may be a read error. The chain joins TRBV7-6 to TRBJ2-5; maybe TRBD2 (7 bases). The J call may be in error: the DNA end matches TRBJ2-1 better. CDR3 length: 15 amino acids. Germline V gene sequence: CDR1 SGHVS, CDR2 FNYEAQ. The CDR3 spells CASSLSGTSGETQFF. The CDR3 region has the DNA TGTGCCAGCAGCTTAAGCGGGACATCTGGTGAGACCCAGTTCTTC.

Of note for this clonotype: The junction departs from the called germline gene at one end, perhaps through a read error. The genes are TRBV24-1 and TRBJ1-2; no definite D call. The CDR3 runs 21 residues. Germline CDR1 KGHDR, CDR2 SFDVKD. The CDR3 nucleotides read TGCGCCACCAGAAGTGCCTTTGTTTCGATGGGGAAAACCTATGGGGACTATGGCTACACCTTC. It yields the protein CATRSAFVSMGKTYGDYGYTF.

Regarding this clonotype: The junction departs from the called germline gene at one end, perhaps through a read error. The genes are TRBV27 and TRBJ2-7; TRBD1 matches 10 bases. The CDR3 consists of 16 residues. Per germline, CDR1 MNHEY and CDR2 SMNVEV (reference sequence). This chain's CDR3 is CASRTRGQGSSDEQYF. The CDR3, as DNA: TGTGCCAGCAGAACCCGGGGACAGGGGAGCTCCGACGAGCAGTACTTC.

CDR3 residues: CAISGDRGTDTQYF. For the CDR3, the DNA is TGTGCCATCAGCGGGGACAGGGGAACAGATACGCAGTATTTT. The rearrangement joins TRBV10-3 to TRBJ2-3, with 10 bases that match TRBD1. Trimming took 6 bases from V and 3 from J; bases not matched to a gene: 3. Germline assignment: CDR1 ENHRY and CDR2 SYGVKD. The length of the CDR3 is 14 residues.

In DNA, the CDR3 is TGTGCCAGCAGTGGGGACGGGACAGAAAGGGAGACCCAGTACTTC. It specifies CASSGDGTERETQYF. This rearrangement joins TRBV6-1 to TRBJ2-5; 7 bases fit TRBD1. The CDR3 spans 15 residues. V trimming: 4 bases; J trimming: 5 bases; junction bases outside the gene matches: 10. Germline V gene lookup returns CDR1 MNHNS and CDR2 SASEGT.

The chain combines TRBV2 with TRBJ2-6; perhaps TRBD1 as D (5 bases). The ends were cut back, 8 bases at V and 3 bases at J, with 17 bases in the middle. CDR1 is SNHLY, CDR2 FYNNEI, per germline. This CDR3 has 16 amino acids. Here the CDR3 reads CASSAIGAGGANVLTF. CDR3 in DNA: TGTGCCAGCTCCGCGATTGGGGCCGGTGGGGCCAACGTCCTGACTTTC.

This clonotype was observed a handful of times. This chain connects TRBV15 to TRBJ1-2; a possible D gene is TRBD1 (5 bases). V gave up 1 base and J gave up 4 bases, with 10 bases separating them. The CDR3 totals 14 residues. CDR1 is LNHNV and CDR2 is YYDKDF in the germline V gene (reference sequence). Written as DNA, the CDR3 is TGTGCCACCAGCAGAGGCGGCAGGGTCTATGGCTACACCTTC. Encoded protein: CATSRGGRVYGYTF.

This clonotype was seen a few times. This rearrangement joins TRBV27 to TRBJ2-4, with TRBD2 identical over 7 bases. Judging by the DNA end, TRBJ2-7 fits better; the J call may be wrong. The germline gives CDR1 MNHEY, CDR2 SMNVEV (reference sequence). This CDR3 comprises 14 residues. The CDR3 sequence: CASRGSGIAYEQYF. The DNA for the CDR3 is TGTGCCAGCAGGGGGAGCGGGATAGCCTACGAGCAGTACTTC.

The chain carries TRBV20-1 and TRBJ2-1; D remains ambiguous. Trimming pared 3 bases from V and 5 bases from J, leaving 8 bases between. The germline V gene has CDR1 DFQATT and CDR2 SNEGSKA (reference sequence). This CDR3 has 12 residues. The DNA of the CDR3 is TGCAGTGCTAGCCGCCAAAACAATGAGCAGTTCTTC. Translation gives CSASRQNNEQFF.

The chain recombines TRBV20-1 with TRBJ1-5; a possible D gene is TRBD1 (5 bases). This CDR3 is 17 amino acids long. CDR1 and CDR2 from the germline V gene are DFQATT and SNEGSKA (reference sequence). V was pared by 0 bases and J by 2 bases, with 17 bases between. This CDR3 is CSARDRRQGWGNQPQHF. In DNA, the CDR3 is TGCAGTGCTAGAGATAGACGGCAGGGATGGGGCAATCAGCCCCAGCATTTT.

This clonotype was detected a few times. V and J are TRBV7-2 and TRBJ2-7; D might be TRBD2 (5 bases). V lost 5 bases and J lost 2, with 22 bases in between. Looked up from germline, CDR1 is SGHTA and CDR2 is FQGNSA. The CDR3 spans 17 residues. DNA for the CDR3: TGTGCCAGCAGCGCCCCTCACCAGTCCCGGGAACCCTACGAGCAGTACTTC. It yields the protein CASSAPHQSREPYEQYF.